Each of the 23 T cell receptor beta chains below was sequenced from the same sample in a study of blood T cell repertoires in COVID-19. Clones were read by immunoSEQ multiplex PCR, and TCRdb kept only the in-frame ones, dropping some. This sample yields more than 150,000 clones, of which 80% are seen a single time; around an eighth belongs to the top ten. Source material: PBMCs or T cells enriched from blood (not recorded which). The receptors come from a man in his sixties who had been exposed to COVID-19.

This clone was recorded a few times. The chain employs TRBV6-1 and TRBJ2-3; D possibly corresponds to TRBD2 (5 bases). The CDR3 totals 16 residues. Looked up from germline, CDR1 is MNHNS and CDR2 is SASEGT. Deletions cut 1 base from V and 2 bases from J, with 13 bases between. The CDR3, as DNA: TGTGCCAGCAGTGAAGGTGGGCTAGCCCTCACAGATACGCAGTATTTT. Translated: CASSEGGLALTDTQYF.

The chain uses TRBV24-1 and TRBJ2-1; D is undetermined. The CDR3 spans 12 residues. Germline V CDR1 and CDR2: KGHDR, SFDVKD. V gave up 8 bases and J gave up 10 bases, with 14 bases separating them. CDR3 DNA sequence: TGTGCCACCAAAAGCCCGAGAGCCGAGCAGTTCTTC. Translating it yields CATKSPRAEQFF.

The rearrangement joins TRBV28 to TRBJ1-1; D call uncertain. CDR1 and CDR2 (germline): MDHEN, SYDVKM. V was pared by 6 bases and J by 1 base, with 12 bases between. The CDR3 contains 14 residues. The DNA of the CDR3 is TGTGCCAGCAGGGCGAGCGTTCGGAACACTGAAGCTTTCTTT. The encoded protein is CASRASVRNTEAFF.

The V and J genes are TRBV30 and TRBJ1-4; 7 bases fit TRBD1. The germline V gene has CDR1 GTSNPN and CDR2 SVGIG (reference sequence). The V and J ends lost 8 bases and 8 bases, in that order; junction bases with no gene match: 11. The CDR3 loop spans 13 amino acids. CDR3 in DNA: TGTGCCCTCCAACAGGGGCGCGGGGAAAAACTGTTTTTT. This codes for CALQQGRGEKLFF.

V usage is TRBV28 and J usage is TRBJ2-5, with D possibly being TRBD2 (5 bases). With 9 bases removed from V and 3 bases from J, the gap between germline ends came to 11 bases. Germline CDR1 is MDHEN and CDR2 is SYDVKM. The CDR3 sequence is 12 residues long. The CDR3 is CASTDSKETQYF. The CDR3 DNA reads as TGTGCCAGTACGGACTCTAAAGAGACCCAGTACTTC.

This clone turned up a few times. CDR3 region: CASSLDRGINQPQHF. For the CDR3, the DNA is TGTGCCAGCAGCTTAGATCGAGGGATCAATCAGCCCCAGCATTTT. The chain carries TRBV11-2 and TRBJ1-5; D gene unclear. The CDR3 extends over 15 amino acids. Between the trimmed V and J ends, which lost 0 bases and 3 bases, there was a span of 9 bases. Germline V gene sequence: CDR1 SGHAT, CDR2 FQNNGV. The full variable domain, in which reference TRBV11-2 and TRBJ1-5 provide the parts outside the CDR3, is EAGVAQSPRYKIIEKRQSVAFWCNPISGHATLYWYQQILGQGPKLLIQFQNNGVVDDSQLPKDRFSAERLKGVDSTLKIQPAKLEDSAVYLCASSLDRGINQPQHFGDGTRLSIL.

The V gene is TRBV14, the J gene TRBJ2-5, with no clear D. Germline lookup yields CDR1 SGHDN and CDR2 FVKESK. V dropped 0 bases and J dropped 2 bases, with 7 bases sitting between them. This CDR3 is built from 14 residues. The CDR3 loop reads CASSQDRRQETQYF. CDR3 DNA sequence: TGTGCCAGCAGCCAAGATCGCAGGCAAGAGACCCAGTACTTC.

J is TRBJ1-5 and V is TRBV7-3; D uncertain. The CDR3 runs 20 residues. Between the trimmed V and J ends, which lost 2 bases and 0 bases, there was a span of 23 bases. Germline CDR1 is SGHTA and CDR2 is FQGTGA. Here the CDR3 DNA reads TGTGCCAGCAGCTTATCCCCCGGTACGGGAGTAGGCGATAGCAATCAGCCCCAGCATTTT. Residues: CASSLSPGTGVGDSNQPQHF.

The CDR3 DNA reads TGTGCCAGCAGTTTGGGGCAGGGCTATGGAGGCTACACCTTC. Translation gives CASSLGQGYGGYTF. This chain joins TRBV28 and TRBJ1-2; a weak D match, TRBD1 (5 bases). Germline lookup yields CDR1 MDHEN and CDR2 SYDVKM. The V gene lost 3 bases and the J gene lost 8 bases, with 16 bases spanning the gap. The CDR3 spans 14 residues.

The J gene is TRBJ2-3, the V gene TRBV30; 12 bases map to TRBD2. The germline gives CDR1 GTSNPN, CDR2 SVGIG (reference sequence). The CDR3 extends over 15 amino acids. The J segment lost 3 bases and the V segment lost 4 bases, leaving 5 bases of the junction unmatched. The CDR3 spells CAWTAGLAGTDTQYF. CDR3 bases: TGTGCCTGGACCGCCGGACTAGCGGGAACAGATACGCAGTATTTT.

The rearrangement joins TRBV7-8 to TRBJ2-1; TRBD2 aligns across 7 bases. V was clipped by 4 bases and J by 7 bases; unmatched bases: 7. The length of the CDR3 is 14 residues. In germline, CDR1 is SGHVS, CDR2 FQNEAQ. The CDR3 region is CASSSSGLRNEQFF. The CDR3 nucleotides are TGTGCCAGCAGCTCCTCGGGACTAAGGAATGAGCAGTTCTTC. The full variable domain, with the rest looked up from reference TRBV7-8 and TRBJ2-1, is GAGVSQSPRYKVAKRGQDVALRCDPISGHVSLFWYQQALGQGPEFLTYFQNEAQLDKSGLPSDRFFAERPEGSVSTLKIQRTQQEDSAVYLCASSSSGLRNEQFFGPGTRLTVL.

CDR3 nucleotide sequence: TGTGCCAGCAGCGCGTCCGGGACTAGCGGGAGAGGGGCTACGCAGTATTTT. Translation gives CASSASGTSGRGATQYF. The chain combines TRBV5-4 with TRBJ2-3; 14 bases map to TRBD2. Trimming took 4 bases from V and 8 from J; bases not matched to a gene: 12. In germline, CDR1 is SGHNT, CDR2 YYREEE (reference sequence). The CDR3 loop spans 17 amino acids.

The chain employs TRBV5-1 and TRBJ2-2; TRBD1 is a possible D gene (6 bases). Germline V gives CDR1 SGHRS, CDR2 YFSETQ. The CDR3 contains 15 residues. Trimming removed 0 bases at V and 6 bases at J, with 12 bases between. The CDR3 region has the DNA TGCGCCAGCAGCTTGGATTCACGACAGGCCGGGGAGCTGTTTTTT. It is translated as CASSLDSRQAGELFF.

The chain employs TRBV13 and TRBJ2-7; 8 bases are shared with TRBD1. The J segment lost 0 bases and the V segment lost 5 bases, leaving 6 bases of the junction unmatched. CDR1 is PRHDT, CDR2 FYEKMQ, per germline (reference sequence). CDR3 length equals 15 residues. Here the CDR3 DNA reads TGTGCCAGCAGCCGGACAGGGAAAGGCTCCTACGAGCAGTACTTC. Its translation is CASSRTGKGSYEQYF.

The chain is built from TRBV19 and TRBJ2-2; 12 bases fit TRBD2. This CDR3 spans 16 amino acids. V trimming: 5 bases; J trimming: 6 bases; junction bases outside the gene matches: 7. CDR1 LNHDA and CDR2 SQIVND come from the germline V gene (reference sequence). CDR3 DNA: TGTGCCAGTAGTGGCGGGACTAGCGGGTGGTCCGGGGAGCTGTTTTTT. This sequence encodes CASSGGTSGWSGELFF. The whole variable domain, filled in from reference TRBV19 and TRBJ2-2, reads DGGITQSPKYLFRKEGQNVTLSCEQNLNHDAMYWYRQDPGQGLRLIYYSQIVNDFQKGDIAEGYSVSREKKESFPLTVTSAQKNPTAFYLCASSGGTSGWSGELFFGEGSRLTVL.

This chain connects TRBV12-5 to TRBJ1-6; the match to TRBD1 covers 8 bases. Germline CDR1 LGHNT, CDR2 FRNRAP. The CDR3 contains 14 residues. V was clipped by 6 bases and J by 9 bases; unmatched bases: 7. This CDR3 is CASGRTGPPSPLHF. In nucleotides, the CDR3 is TGTGCTAGTGGGAGGACAGGGCCCCCTTCACCCCTCCACTTT.

This sequence joins TRBV5-4 and TRBJ1-1, with 9 bases matching TRBD1. The J segment lost 5 bases and the V segment lost 4 bases, leaving 9 bases of the junction unmatched. CDR3 size: 15 residues. The germline V gene has CDR1 SGHNT and CDR2 YYREEE (reference sequence). The CDR3 region is CASSMQTGGRTEAFF. The CDR3 region has the DNA TGTGCCAGCAGCATGCAGACAGGGGGGCGAACTGAAGCTTTCTTT.

V and J are TRBV19 and TRBJ1-2; a possible D gene is TRBD1 (6 bases). Between the trimmed V and J ends, which lost 8 bases and 6 bases, there was a span of 22 bases. Germline loops: CDR1 LNHDA, CDR2 SQIVND (reference sequence). The CDR3 totals 15 residues. This CDR3 is CASQKSGGPQDGYTF. The CDR3 DNA sequence: TGTGCCAGTCAGAAATCGGGGGGGCCTCAGGATGGCTACACCTTC.

V is TRBV6-5 and J is TRBJ2-1; tentative D call: TRBD1 (6 bases). Germline V CDR1 and CDR2: MNHEY, SVGAGI. This CDR3 is built from 13 residues. Trimming took off 6 bases at V and 9 bases at J, with 15 bases between the two ends. CDR3 DNA sequence: TGTGCCAGCAGCCCCACAGGGACCGGTGAGCAGTTCTTC. Its translation: CASSPTGTGEQFF.

This rearrangement joins TRBV2 to TRBJ1-5, with a possible D match to TRBD1 (5 bases). Germline CDR1 and CDR2: SNHLY and FYNNEI. The CDR3 loop spans 16 amino acids. Trimming stripped 6 bases from V and 0 bases from J, with 15 bases between. CDR3 sequence: CASRAPGSISNQPQHF. The CDR3 coding sequence is TGTGCCAGCAGGGCCCCAGGGTCAATTAGCAATCAGCCCCAGCATTTT.

The table lists this clone with a few counts. This chain links TRBV29-1 with TRBJ1-4, with D possibly being TRBD1 (6 bases). Trimming stripped 5 bases from V and 5 bases from J, with 15 bases between. Germline CDR1 SQVTM, CDR2 ANQGSEA. CDR3 length: 14 residues. The CDR3: CSVSRGAPNEKLFF. The CDR3 DNA reads as TGCAGCGTTTCCCGGGGGGCTCCGAATGAAAAACTGTTTTTT.

The chain combines TRBV10-3 with TRBJ1-4, with 8 bases that match TRBD1. V dropped 10 bases and J dropped 3; count of bases not matched to a gene: 4. CDR3 length: 13 residues. Per germline, CDR1 ENHRY and CDR2 SYGVKD. CDR3 DNA sequence: TGTGCCACCGCAGGGGGCTCTAATGAAAAACTGTTTTTT. Protein product: CATAGGSNEKLFF.

This clone showed up many times. V gene TRBV4-3 combines with J gene TRBJ2-7; a possible D gene is TRBD2 (5 bases). The CDR3 consists of 15 residues. V was pared by 4 bases and J by 6 bases, with 19 bases between. From germline, CDR1 is LGHNA and CDR2 YSLEER. The CDR3 nucleotides read TGCGCCAGCAGCCCCGACGCCGGGGTCGCCGGCGAGCAGTACTTC. Protein sequence: CASSPDAGVAGEQYF.